These 17 T cell receptor beta chains came from one sample sequenced in a study of blood T cell repertoires in COVID-19. This table comes from immunoSEQ multiplex PCR, and its TCRdb copy is limited to in-frame clones, with some not included. The repertoire holds 180,000 or so clones, with almost 85% as singletons. Sequenced: PBMCs or T cells enriched from blood (not recorded which). These TCRs come from a man over 45 who had recovered from COVID-19.

The chain combines TRBV11-2 with TRBJ1-4, with no clear D. Germline V gives CDR1 SGHAT, CDR2 FQNNGV. V shed 6 bases and J shed 4 bases, with 18 bases lying between them. The CDR3 extends over 16 amino acids. The CDR3 coding sequence is TGTGCCAGCAGTCCAGTCCTCCCGGGTCTTAATGAAAAACTGTTTTTT. Protein product: CASSPVLPGLNEKLFF. The variable domain in full, with the rest retrieved from reference TRBV11-2 and TRBJ1-4, is EAGVAQSPRYKIIEKRQSVAFWCNPISGHATLYWYQQILGQGPKLLIQFQNNGVVDDSQLPKDRFSAERLKGVDSTLKIQPAKLEDSAVYLCASSPVLPGLNEKLFFGSGTQLSVL.

This rearrangement joins TRBV24-1 to TRBJ2-2; D is uncertain. CDR1 is KGHDR and CDR2 is SFDVKD in the germline V gene. The CDR3 is 15 amino acids. The ends were cut back, 1 base at V and 6 bases at J, with 11 bases in the middle. CDR3 sequence: CATSDLTVAAGELFF. The CDR3 nucleotides are TGTGCCACCAGTGATTTAACCGTAGCCGCCGGGGAGCTGTTTTTT.

V usage is TRBV28 and J usage is TRBJ1-1; 9 positions match TRBD1. The CDR3 spans 17 residues. V lost 8 bases and J lost 0; bases outside the gene matches: 13. Germline V gene lookup returns CDR1 MDHEN and CDR2 SYDVKM. CDR3 nucleotide sequence: TGTGCCAGCCCCCCCCCACGACAGGGGGGAATGAACACTGAAGCTTTCTTT. Amino acid sequence: CASPPPRQGGMNTEAFF.

The chain carries TRBV18 and TRBJ1-2, with 12 bases fitting TRBD1. This CDR3 is built from 16 residues. Trimming took 6 bases from V and 6 from J; bases not matched to a gene: 11. Per germline, CDR1 KGHSH and CDR2 LQKENI. The CDR3 sequence: CASSPGGQGAFDGYTF. CDR3 in DNA: TGTGCCAGCTCGCCGGGGGGACAGGGGGCGTTTGATGGCTACACCTTC.

The chain is built from TRBV19 and TRBJ1-5; tentative D call: TRBD1 (5 bases). Germline assignment: CDR1 LNHDA and CDR2 SQIVND (reference sequence). The length of the CDR3 is 16 residues. Trimming cost V 7 bases and J 2 bases, with 18 bases left between them. CDR3 sequence (DNA): TGTGCCAGTAATTGGGGGGGGGAGATCGGCAATCAGCCCCAGCATTTT. Protein product: CASNWGGEIGNQPQHF.

This clone appeared a single time. The genes are TRBV30 and TRBJ1-6; 7 nucleotides agree with TRBD1. J lost 7 bases, V lost 3 bases, and 9 bases had no gene match. The CDR3 loop spans 15 amino acids. Germline lookup yields CDR1 GTSNPN and CDR2 SVGIG (reference sequence). CDR3 nucleotides: TGTGCCTGGAGGGGTCACGACAGGGCAAATTCACCCCTCCACTTT. Translation gives CAWRGHDRANSPLHF.

The chain recombines TRBV9 with TRBJ2-2, with D possibly matching TRBD1 (5 bases). Looked up from germline, CDR1 is SGDLS and CDR2 is YYNGEE. The CDR3 extends over 15 amino acids. The V end was cut by 0 bases, the J end by 4 bases, with 10 bases between. DNA for the CDR3: TGTGCCAGCAGCGTAGAAGGGGAAGGCACCGGGGAGCTGTTTTTT. This encodes CASSVEGEGTGELFF.

The chain carries TRBV28 and TRBJ2-7; tentative D call: TRBD2 (6 bases). Germline assignment: CDR1 MDHEN and CDR2 SYDVKM. V was pared by 3 bases and J by 2 bases, with 11 bases between. This CDR3 has 14 residues. The CDR3 reads CASSFPGVAYEQYF. The CDR3 DNA reads as TGTGCCAGCAGTTTCCCGGGAGTTGCCTACGAGCAGTACTTC.

This clone was detected once. DNA for the CDR3: TGTGCCAGCAGTTTGCCAGGGGGAAATGAGCAGTTCTTC. It is translated as CASSLPGGNEQFF. This chain uses TRBV27 with TRBJ2-1, with 7 nucleotides matching TRBD1. The CDR3 spans 13 residues. Germline CDR1 reads MNHEY; CDR2 reads SMNVEV (reference sequence). Losses at the gene ends were 3 bases for V and 7 bases for J; bases not matched to a gene: 3.

This chain joins TRBV6-4 and TRBJ1-2; 8 bases fit TRBD1. Germline CDR1 reads MRHNA; CDR2 reads SNTAGT. V was pared by 5 bases and J by 4 bases, with 6 bases of the junction left unmatched. The CDR3 length is 14 residues. The CDR3, as DNA: TGTGCCAGCAGTAGAGGACAGGGACCCTATGGCTACACCTTC. It yields the protein CASSRGQGPYGYTF.

The genes are TRBV19 and TRBJ1-1; TRBD1 agrees at 11 bases. Germline assignment: CDR1 LNHDA and CDR2 SQIVND (reference sequence). The J segment lost 4 bases and the V segment lost 6 bases, leaving 4 bases of the junction unmatched. The CDR3 has 14 residues. CDR3 nucleotide sequence: TGTGCCAGTAGCTGGGACAGGGGGGCCACTGAAGCTTTCTTT. This encodes CASSWDRGATEAFF. Full variable domain (rest looked up from reference TRBV19 and TRBJ1-1): DGGITQSPKYLFRKEGQNVTLSCEQNLNHDAMYWYRQDPGQGLRLIYYSQIVNDFQKGDIAEGYSVSREKKESFPLTVTSAQKNPTAFYLCASSWDRGATEAFFGQGTRLTVV.

This chain uses TRBV7-9 with TRBJ2-7, with TRBD2 matching over 8 bases. CDR3 length: 15 residues. CDR1 is SEHNR, CDR2 FQNEAQ, per germline (reference sequence). With V trimmed by 5 bases and J by 4 bases, 10 bases remained unmatched. For the CDR3, the DNA is TGTGCCAGCAGCCCGCCGGGAGCGGGAGTGTACGAGCAGTACTTC. Translating it yields CASSPPGAGVYEQYF.

This chain joins TRBV6-5 and TRBJ2-5, with 7 bases identical to TRBD2. The V gene's germline CDR1 is MNHEY and CDR2 SVGAGI. The CDR3 length is 14 residues. The V segment lost 6 bases and the J segment 5 bases; nucleotides outside the gene matches: 9. CDR3 in amino acids: CASSLLSGKETQYF. DNA for the CDR3: TGTGCCAGCAGCCTACTAAGCGGGAAGGAGACCCAGTACTTC.

This clone has only a few counts. This rearrangement joins TRBV27 to TRBJ1-5; D may be TRBD1 (5 bases). V was cut by 7 bases and J by 2 bases, with 12 bases left in between. The CDR3 covers 14 residues. Looked up from germline, CDR1 is MNHEY and CDR2 is SMNVEV (reference sequence). Written as DNA, the CDR3 is TGTGCCAGCAAGGGGAGGGAGGGCAATCAGCCCCAGCATTTT. Translation: CASKGREGNQPQHF.

This chain joins TRBV24-1 and TRBJ2-5; D gene ambiguous. Germline values: CDR1 KGHDR, CDR2 SFDVKD. The CDR3 extends over 15 amino acids. V was shortened by 5 bases and J by 2 bases, with 14 bases between the two germline ends. CDR3 in DNA: TGTGCCACCAGTGCTCCTTCTGGCCAGCAAGAGACCCAGTACTTC. Translating it yields CATSAPSGQQETQYF.

V gene TRBV2 combines with J gene TRBJ2-2, with 9 bases lining up with TRBD2. CDR1 SNHLY and CDR2 FYNNEI come from the germline V gene. The CDR3 totals 14 residues. After removal of 6 bases from V and 8 bases from J, the junction contained 7 bases not matched to a gene. CDR3 sequence: CASRGLALGGELFF. CDR3 coding DNA: TGTGCCAGCAGGGGACTAGCCTTGGGAGGGGAGCTGTTTTTT.

The rearrangement joins TRBV9 to TRBJ2-6, with a possible D match to TRBD2 (6 bases). The V gene lost 0 bases and the J gene lost 0 bases, with 10 bases spanning the gap. Looked up from germline, CDR1 is SGDLS and CDR2 is YYNGEE. The CDR3 sequence is 17 residues long. CDR3 sequence (DNA): TGTGCCAGCAGCGTAGGACTAGACCCCTCTGGGGCCAACGTCCTGACTTTC. Encoded protein: CASSVGLDPSGANVLTF.